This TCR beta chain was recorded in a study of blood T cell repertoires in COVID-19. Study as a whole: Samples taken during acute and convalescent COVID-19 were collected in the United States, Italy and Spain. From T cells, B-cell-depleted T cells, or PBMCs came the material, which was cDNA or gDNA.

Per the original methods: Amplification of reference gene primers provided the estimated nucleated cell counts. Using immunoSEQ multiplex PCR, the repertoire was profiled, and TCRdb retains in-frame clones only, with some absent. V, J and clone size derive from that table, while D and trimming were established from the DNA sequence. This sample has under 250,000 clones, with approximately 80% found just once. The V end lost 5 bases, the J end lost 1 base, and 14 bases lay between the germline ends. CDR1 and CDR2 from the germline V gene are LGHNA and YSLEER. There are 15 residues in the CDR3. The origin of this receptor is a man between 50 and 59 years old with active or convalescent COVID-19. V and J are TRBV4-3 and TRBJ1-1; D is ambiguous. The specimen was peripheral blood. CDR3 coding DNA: TGCGCCAGCAGCTTATACCTGGAGGGGAACACTGAAGCTTTCTTT. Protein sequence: CASSLYLEGNTEAFF.